The clone carrying this T cell receptor (beta chain) was counted a few times. Some clones are missing from TCRdb's copy, which holds only in-frame ones; the method was immunoSEQ multiplex PCR. In the table there are approximately 9,000 clones, about three fifths of which are singletons. The source of the sample is a study of sequential checkpoint blockade in melanoma. The CDR3 is made up of 13 amino acids. Germline values: CDR1 MRHNA, CDR2 SNTAGT. Between the trimmed V and J ends, which lost 8 bases and 6 bases, there was a span of 14 bases. Sample treatment: randomized to nivolumab then ipilimumab (arm A) or the reverse (arm B).

This specimen was CD8+ T cells sorted from blood (inferred from file names), taken from a patient given nivolumab and ipilimumab in sequence. This sequence originates from a human donor with melanoma. The chain recombines TRBV6-4 with TRBJ1-3, with D tentatively TRBD1 (6 bases). The CDR3 DNA sequence: TGTGCCAGCCGTCACAGGGACCCAAACACCATATATTTT. Translating gives CASRHRDPNTIYF.